The T cell receptor (beta chain) under discussion was sequenced for a study of beta chain features in type 1 diabetes (dated by TCRdb to the late 2010s). Study-level background: No differences in mean age, gender distribution, total cell number or subset yield were found between patients and healthy donors. Naive and central memory subsets were obtained from all 28 donors, but regulatory and stem cell-like memory subsets were isolated from only 8 patients and roughly eight healthy donors. A total of 90 million to 120 million sorted cells were examined across all samples, and a strong correlation was observed between cell number per subset and RNA yield. In the study, recently diagnosed type 1 diabetes patients and matched healthy donors were compared on the TCRB repertoires of their sorted circulating CD4+ T cell subsets. What the research found in general, with its limitations: Naive, central memory and regulatory TCRB repertoires appeared to be more similar among patients than among healthy donors. Type 1 diabetes patients showed a moderate but significant shortening of TCRB CDR3 length in all four CD4+ subsets. Because cDNA was sequenced instead of genomic DNA, highly expressing activated cells could be over-represented, though the groups showed no difference in activation or CD3 levels. Because small numbers of individuals were included in the HLA sub-analyses, any influence of HLA type on TCRB rearrangement was left unresolved. Fewer insertions and more nucleotide deletions at VDJ recombination sites were observed in patients with type 1 diabetes, implying thymic rearrangement abnormalities. Shorter templates might be favored by PCR, yet because patient and control samples were amplified and corrected together, any such skew would affect both groups equally.

As for this clone: Its recognized antigen is unknown. No much larger clone exists at a distance of one base, and base qualities are not known.

Relative to germline, V is missing 6 bases and J is missing 10 bases, with 9 bases of the junction outside any gene match. From the cysteine up to the phenylalanine, the CDR3 has a length of 13 residues. The CDR3 DNA has 39 bases and is translated from base 1. The germline V gene gives CDR1 as SNHLY and CDR2 as FYNNEI. All of the isolated RNA was reverse transcribed with the High Capacity cDNA Reverse Transcription Kit, so expressed TCRB transcripts were sequenced. Naive, central memory and regulatory T cell samples underwent deep immunoSEQ sequencing, averaging about 3.57 million total reads per sample. After sorted cells were lysed in RLT buffer, RNA was extracted with DNase-treated RNeasy Micro or Mini kits, with the choice depending on cell number. Each cell subset was processed on its own to prevent cross-contamination, while patient and healthy donor samples were processed together. The immunoSEQ multiplex PCR was used to amplify TCRB sequences from cDNA, yielding 87-bp fragments that span the CDR3 region. Sequencing of the amplicons was done on the Illumina HiSeq platform. As for the original processing: PCR bias was corrected computationally using synthetic template baselines, and reads within Hamming distance 2 were collapsed, with unmergeable singletons discarded. Reads were aligned against IMGT to assign V, D and J genes, CDR3 length and insertions or deletions at six rearrangement sites. Within each subset, clonotype counts were normalized to sorted cell number, after which true diversity and Gini coefficients were computed with the tcR R package. The overlap coefficient, calculated on TCRB nucleotide sequences, was used to quantify repertoire sharing. The immuneACCESS repertoire file appears here via TCRdb, limited to in-frame rearrangements. These files lack a portion of the clones; in checked studies, under half of the deficit traces to unresolved V genes, and the cause of the others is not known. V and J calls and clone size are copied from that table; D and trimming were computed from the DNA. This sample is represented by some 250,000 clones; 27% of them were singletons. The ten largest clonotypes hold around 4% of the sample.

Each donor gave one peripheral blood draw, averaging roughly 100 mL, which was collected into heparinised tubes. Using a panel that included CD45RO, CCR7, CD25, CD127, CD95 and CD27, naive, central memory, regulatory and stem cell-like memory CD4+ T cells were sorted on a BD FACSAria II. All sorted populations exceeded 95% purity. Right away, PBMCs were isolated by Lymphoprep density gradient centrifugation and were stained directly, with no culture step. To minimize batch effects, samples were stained and sorted in pairs, one healthy donor with one patient per experiment. This TCR came from a young man in good health. The chain couples TRBV2 to TRBJ2-1; 7 central nucleotides agree with TRBD2. Specimen: central memory CD4+ T cells from blood. The CDR3 protein: CASSARLAREQFF. The nucleotide sequence is given as TGTGCCAGCAGCGCCCGACTAGCTCGAGAGCAGTTCTTC.